This T cell receptor (beta chain) was sequenced for a study of T cells after yellow fever vaccination. Whole-study findings and limits: Detected again after the booster were most primary-vaccination clones, at approximately 96% CD4 and approximately 85% CD8.

TCR cDNA was made by 5'RACE template switching, adding a universal primer site and UMIs. One entry per CDR3 protein results from TCRdb running MiXCR on the 5' RACE reads. There are some 240,000 distinct CDR3 sequences in the sample; roughly 3% occur only once, and around 3% lies in the top ten. Germline trimming cut 8 bases from V and 4 bases from J; bases unmatched to any gene: 7. Germline CDR1 MNHEY, CDR2 SVGAGI. The CDR3 has 13 amino acids. The table lists this clonotype with many counts. Antigen unknown. Sample: CD4+ T cells sorted from PBMCs, taken 10 days after the yellow fever booster vaccination. The clonotype was recovered from a young man who received the YFV17D yellow fever vaccine. The chain couples TRBV6-5 to TRBJ1-1, with TRBD1 matching 7 bases. CDR3 loop: CASARGLVTEAFF. The CDR3 bases are TGTGCCAGCGCAAGGGGGCTTGTCACTGAAGCTTTCTTT.